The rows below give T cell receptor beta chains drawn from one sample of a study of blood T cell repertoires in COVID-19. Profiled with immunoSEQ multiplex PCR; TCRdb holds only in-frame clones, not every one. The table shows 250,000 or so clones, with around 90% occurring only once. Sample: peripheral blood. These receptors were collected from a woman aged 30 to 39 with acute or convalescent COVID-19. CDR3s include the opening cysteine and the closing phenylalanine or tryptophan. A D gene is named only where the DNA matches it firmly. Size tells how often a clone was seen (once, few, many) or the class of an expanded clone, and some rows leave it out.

CDR3: CASSARQGQGYEQYF; DNA: TGTGCCAGCAGTGCCAGACAGGGACAGGGTTACGAGCAGTACTTC; J: TRBJ2-7; D: TRBD1; size: -; V: TRBV2
CDR3: CASSLLQETQYF; DNA: TGTGCCAGCAGCTTACTCCAAGAGACCCAGTACTTC; J: TRBJ2-5; D: -; size: -; V: TRBV7-8
CDR3: CASSLPPGVVEDNEQFF; DNA: TGCGCCAGCAGCTTGCCCCCCGGTGTAGTCGAGGACAATGAGCAGTTCTTC; J: TRBJ2-1; D: -; size: -; V: TRBV5-1
CDR3: CASSVTPRTGGVISGANVLTF; DNA: TGTGCCAGCAGCGTCACACCTCGGACAGGGGGCGTGATCTCTGGGGCCAACGTCCTGACTTTC; J: TRBJ2-6; D: TRBD1; size: -; V: TRBV9
CDR3: CASSERGVSLKYNEQFF; DNA: TGTGCCAGCAGTGAACGGGGAGTTTCTTTAAAATACAATGAGCAGTTCTTC; J: TRBJ2-1; D: -; size: -; V: TRBV6-1
CDR3: CASSLGRAYEQYF; DNA: TGCGCCAGCAGCTTGGGACGGGCCTACGAGCAGTACTTC; J: TRBJ2-7; D: -; size: once; V: TRBV5-1
CDR3: CASSSRVTGELFF; DNA: TGTGCCAGCAGCTCGAGGGTAACCGGGGAGCTGTTTTTT; J: TRBJ2-2; D: -; size: -; V: TRBV5-4
CDR3: CASIGDGTGLSYEQYF; DNA: TGTGCCAGCATTGGAGATGGGACAGGATTGTCCTACGAGCAGTACTTC; J: TRBJ2-7; D: TRBD1; size: -; V: TRBV2
CDR3: CAWSGGQGGSDTQYF; DNA: TGTGCCTGGAGTGGGGGACAGGGGGGTTCAGATACGCAGTATTTT; J: TRBJ2-3; D: TRBD1; size: -; V: TRBV30
CDR3: CATQWRETYNEQFF; DNA: TGTGCCACTCAATGGAGGGAAACCTACAATGAGCAGTTCTTC; J: TRBJ2-1; D: -; size: -; V: TRBV2
CDR3: CASSSITSPYNEQFF; DNA: TGTGCCAGCAGTTCGATAACTAGCCCCTACAATGAGCAGTTCTTC; J: TRBJ2-1; D: -; size: -; V: TRBV7-2
CDR3: CAWSVRQHSNQPQHF; DNA: TGTGCCTGGAGTGTAAGACAGCATAGCAATCAGCCCCAGCATTTT; J: TRBJ1-5; D: -; size: -; V: TRBV30
CDR3: CAWSVLTNTEAFF; DNA: TGTGCCTGGAGTGTACTAACGAACACTGAAGCTTTCTTT; J: TRBJ1-1; D: -; size: -; V: TRBV30
CDR3: CASSPTGVNYGYTF; DNA: TGTGCCAGCAGTCCGACAGGGGTTAACTATGGCTACACCTTC; J: TRBJ1-2; D: TRBD1; size: -; V: TRBV6-6
CDR3: CASSLDDLANTEAFF; DNA: TGTGCCAGCAGCTTGGATGATTTAGCAAACACTGAAGCTTTCTTT; J: TRBJ1-1; D: -; size: -; V: TRBV5-6
CDR3: CASNLMGQRIEGAKETQYF; DNA: TGTGCCAGCAATTTGATGGGACAGAGGATTGAAGGTGCGAAAGAGACCCAGTACTTC; J: TRBJ2-5; D: TRBD1; size: -; V: TRBV27
CDR3: CASSHGLAGGRETQYF; DNA: TGTGCCAGCAGCCACGGACTAGCGGGGGGGAGGGAGACCCAGTACTTC; J: TRBJ2-5; D: TRBD2; size: -; V: TRBV7-2
CDR3: CASSVDRSMNTEAFF; DNA: TGTGCCAGCAGCGTGGACAGATCCATGAACACTGAAGCTTTCTTT; J: TRBJ1-1; D: -; size: -; V: TRBV11-3
CDR3: CASSLARGEQFF; DNA: TGTGCCAGCAGCTTGGCTAGAGGTGAGCAGTTCTTC; J: TRBJ2-1; D: -; size: -; V: TRBV5-6
CDR3: CASSLDTGPYGYTF; DNA: TGTGCCAGCAGCTTAGATACAGGCCCCTATGGCTACACCTTC; J: TRBJ1-2; D: -; size: -; V: TRBV7-9
CDR3: CASSLAGGNQETQYF; DNA: TGTGCCAGCAGCCTAGCGGGAGGAAACCAAGAGACCCAGTACTTC; J: TRBJ2-5; D: TRBD2; size: -; V: TRBV7-9
CDR3: CASSYSEEAGENTGELFF; DNA: TGTGCCAGCAGTTACTCGGAGGAAGCGGGAGAGAACACCGGGGAGCTGTTTTTT; J: TRBJ2-2; D: TRBD2; size: few; V: TRBV6-2/TRBV6-3
CDR3: CASSHSRASGELFF; DNA: TGCGCCAGCAGTCACTCGCGTGCGTCCGGGGAGCTGTTTTTT; J: TRBJ2-2; D: -; size: -; V: TRBV23-1
CDR3: CASSERVSVPGTLPQHF; DNA: -; J: TRBJ1-5; D: -; size: -; V: TRBV6-1
CDR3: CASSSSGRVLSEAFF; DNA: TGTGCCAGCAGTTCCTCGGGGAGGGTCCTTTCCGAAGCTTTCTTT; J: TRBJ1-1; D: -; size: -; V: TRBV6-6
CDR3: CATSSENRGDQPQHF; DNA: TGTGCCACCAGCAGTGAAAACAGGGGGGATCAGCCCCAGCATTTT; J: TRBJ1-5; D: TRBD1; size: once; V: TRBV15
CDR3: CASSFGLAGGPSEQYF; DNA: TGTGCCAGCAGCTTTGGACTAGCGGGAGGTCCCTCCGAGCAGTACTTC; J: TRBJ2-7; D: TRBD2; size: once; V: TRBV28
CDR3: CASSSLWADEQFF; DNA: TGCGCCAGCAGCTCCCTTTGGGCCGATGAGCAGTTCTTC; J: TRBJ2-1; D: -; size: few; V: TRBV5-1
CDR3: CASSLRQGNEQYF; DNA: TGTGCCAGCAGCTTACGACAGGGAAACGAGCAGTACTTC; J: TRBJ2-7; D: TRBD1; size: once; V: TRBV7-2
CDR3: CASSYNLGQGEIDYEQYF; DNA: TGTGCCAGCAGTTACAATTTGGGACAGGGCGAGATCGACTACGAGCAGTACTTC; J: TRBJ2-7; D: TRBD1; size: -; V: TRBV6-2/TRBV6-3
CDR3: CASSQGLAFAQRVEQYF; DNA: TGTGCCAGCAGCCAAGGACTAGCGTTCGCCCAAAGGGTAGAGCAGTACTTC; J: TRBJ2-7; D: TRBD2; size: few; V: TRBV11-2
CDR3: CASSFDGHGYTF; DNA: TGTGCCAGCAGCTTCGATGGCCACGGCTACACCTTC; J: TRBJ1-2; D: -; size: -; V: TRBV7-9
CDR3: CASSLTGQPYSGNTIYF; DNA: TGTGCCAGCAGCTTAACGGGACAGCCGTACTCTGGAAACACCATATATTTT; J: TRBJ1-3; D: TRBD1; size: -; V: TRBV7-6
CDR3: CASSPNRALSSYEQYF; DNA: TGCGCCAGCAGCCCCAACAGGGCCCTAAGCTCCTACGAGCAGTACTTC; J: TRBJ2-7; D: -; size: -; V: TRBV5-1
CDR3: CASSPSTGADTQYF; DNA: TGTGCCAGCTCACCCTCGACAGGGGCTGATACGCAGTATTTT; J: TRBJ2-3; D: TRBD1; size: -; V: TRBV18
CDR3: CASSKPTGEQFF; DNA: TGTGCCAGCAGCAAACCGACGGGTGAGCAGTTCTTC; J: TRBJ2-1; D: -; size: once; V: TRBV5-6
CDR3: CASSSLFWSADTQYF; DNA: TGCGCCAGCAGCTCCCTTTTTTGGAGCGCAGATACGCAGTATTTT; J: TRBJ2-3; D: -; size: -; V: TRBV5-1
CDR3: CASSSKGGNEKLFF; DNA: TGTGCCAGCAGTTCAAAGGGGGGGAATGAAAAACTGTTTTTT; J: TRBJ1-4; D: -; size: once; V: TRBV25-1
CDR3: CASSREPNTEAFF; DNA: TGCGCCAGCAGTCGGGAACCTAACACTGAAGCTTTCTTT; J: TRBJ1-1; D: -; size: -; V: TRBV5-1
CDR3: CASRPFDGVDSYEQYF; DNA: TGTGCCAGCAGACCTTTCGACGGGGTAGACTCCTACGAGCAGTACTTC; J: TRBJ2-7; D: -; size: -; V: TRBV11-2
CDR3: CASSQVWAGGLANYGYTF; DNA: TGCGCCAGCAGCCAAGTCTGGGCCGGGGGATTAGCTAACTATGGCTACACCTTC; J: TRBJ1-2; D: -; size: once; V: TRBV4-3
CDR3: CASSLEAGEGETQYF; DNA: TGCGCCAGCAGCTTGGAGGCGGGAGAGGGGGAGACCCAGTACTTC; J: TRBJ2-5; D: TRBD2; size: -; V: TRBV5-1
CDR3: CASSVAGTGPSYEQYF; DNA: TGTGCCAGCAGCGTAGCGGGGACAGGGCCTTCCTACGAGCAGTACTTC; J: TRBJ2-7; D: TRBD1; size: -; V: TRBV9
CDR3: CASSGDTDFYNEQFF; DNA: TGTGCCAGCAGCGGGGACACAGATTTCTACAATGAGCAGTTCTTC; J: TRBJ2-1; D: -; size: once; V: TRBV7-9
CDR3: CASSRKQGAAVTDTQYF; DNA: TGTGCCAGTAGTAGGAAACAGGGGGCAGCTGTCACAGATACGCAGTATTTT; J: TRBJ2-3; D: TRBD1; size: -; V: TRBV19